The present T cell receptor (beta chain) was sequenced within a study of T-cell reconstitution after alpha-beta-depleted transplantation in children. Unique molecular identifiers featured in how the TCRbeta library was prepared. TCRdb passed the PCR reads through MiXCR, listing each CDR3 protein once. The table records around 680,000 distinct CDR3 sequences, around 16% of them present only once. V was shortened by 5 bases and J by 7 bases, with 18 bases between the two germline ends. CDR3 size: 15 residues. Germline loops: CDR1 SGHTA, CDR2 FQGNSA. Specimen: PBMCs from the stem cell graft donor, collected from the stem cell graft. The chain recombines TRBV7-2 with TRBJ1-5, with D perhaps TRBD1 (6 bases). The clonotype comes from a human donor who donated a stem cell graft to a child with acute myeloid leukemia. The CDR3 nucleotides are TGTGCCAGCAGCCAGGGGTCGGACGGGGGGCAGCCCCAGCATTTT. Encoded protein: CASSQGSDGGQPQHF.